One and the same sample provided the 32 T cell receptor beta chains below, sequenced in a study of type 1 and type 2 diabetes patients. The PCR template was genomic DNA. Amplification of the beta chain CDR3 used 30 forward and 13 reverse multiplex primers. In TCRdb, the multiplex PCR reads were re-called with MiXCR into one record per CDR3 protein. The sample holds fewer than 350,000 distinct CDR3 sequences, around 47% seen once. Sequenced: peripheral blood mononuclear cells (PBMCs). The origin of the receptors is a man aged 18 to 29 with type 2 diabetes.

The rearrangement joins TRBV7-9 to TRBJ2-7; 7 bases match TRBD1. J lost 0 bases, V lost 6 bases, and 8 bases had no gene match. The length of the CDR3 is 15 residues. CDR1 and CDR2 from the germline V gene are SEHNR and FQNEAQ (reference sequence). In DNA, the CDR3 is TGTGCCAGCAGTGAGGGGGCCTCGAGCTCCTACGAGCAGTACTTC. Translation gives CASSEGASSSYEQYF.

The rearrangement joins TRBV9 to TRBJ2-7; 7 bases match TRBD2. CDR3 length equals 14 residues. Germline V gives CDR1 SGDLS, CDR2 YYNGEE. The V segment lost 2 bases and the J segment 4 bases; nucleotides outside the gene matches: 6. The CDR3 nucleotides are TGTGCCAGCAGCGTTGGGGGAGGGAATTACGAGCAGTACTTC. It yields the protein CASSVGGGNYEQYF.

In the case of this clonotype: One end of the junction is discordant with germline, which a read error may explain. The gene calls are TRBV10-1 and TRBJ2-7; D is tentatively TRBD1 or TRBD2 (5 bases each). The CDR3 is 13 residues long. Per germline, CDR1 WNHNN and CDR2 SYGVQD (reference sequence). In DNA, the CDR3 is TGTGCCAGCAGTGACGGGACCGCCTTCGAGCAGTACTTC. Translation: CASSDGTAFEQYF.

V and J are TRBV24-1 and TRBJ1-1; D is uncertain. The V end lost 5 bases, the J end lost 5 bases, and 11 bases lay between the germline ends. Germline CDR1 reads KGHDR; CDR2 reads SFDVKD. The CDR3 covers 13 residues. In DNA form, the CDR3 reads TGTGCCACCAGTGGGGCAAGAGGGACTGAAGCTTTCTTT. Its translation is CATSGARGTEAFF.

The chain recombines TRBV27 with TRBJ2-7; TRBD2 aligns across 9 bases. Germline V gene data show CDR1 as MNHEY and CDR2 as SMNVEV (reference sequence). The length of the CDR3 is 13 residues. V shed 8 bases, J shed 6 bases, and the junction held 8 bases outside the gene matches. The CDR3 sequence is CASGGLASFEQYF. CDR3 DNA sequence: TGTGCCAGCGGGGGACTAGCTTCTTTCGAGCAGTACTTC.

The chain carries TRBV11-1 and TRBJ2-5; 7 positions agree with TRBD2. Per germline, CDR1 SGHAT and CDR2 FQDESV (reference sequence). The ends lost 5 bases at V and 1 base at J; junction bases unmatched: 7. The CDR3 has 15 residues. The CDR3 nucleotides are TGTGCCAGCAGCGCCCGGAGCGGGACCCAAGAGACCCAGTACTTC. It codes for CASSARSGTQETQYF.

This chain joins TRBV7-8 and TRBJ1-1; maybe TRBD1 (5 bases). CDR1 and CDR2 (germline): SGHVS, FQNEAQ. Trimming left V 0 bases short and J 4 bases short, with 12 bases between. The length of the CDR3 is 15 residues. The CDR3 region has the DNA TGTGCCAGCAGCTTAGCTTCCCAGGGAGGCACTGAAGCTTTCTTT. Protein: CASSLASQGGTEAFF.

This clonotype was counted between two and nine times. The chain joins TRBV2 to TRBJ2-2; a possible D gene is TRBD2 (6 bases). V was trimmed by 6 bases and J by 4 bases, leaving 15 bases between them. Germline CDR1 reads SNHLY; CDR2 reads FYNNEI. The CDR3 length is 15 residues. The chain's CDR3 is CASRGGLTGTGELFF. Written as DNA, the CDR3 is TGTGCCAGCAGGGGGGGACTGACGGGCACCGGGGAGCTGTTTTTT.

This sequence joins TRBV12-3 or TRBV12-4 and TRBJ1-5; D is perhaps TRBD1 (6 bases). Trimming cost V 6 bases and J 7 bases, with 19 bases left between them. CDR3 length: 15 residues. CDR3 protein: CASSQLGGAGQPQHF. CDR3 DNA: TGTGCCAGCAGCCAACTGGGGGGGGCAGGGCAGCCCCAGCATTTT.

This clonotype was observed many times. This sequence joins TRBV20-1 and TRBJ2-7; 11 nucleotides line up with TRBD2. There are 14 residues in the CDR3. The J segment lost 4 bases and the V segment lost 3 bases, leaving 5 bases of the junction unmatched. Germline-derived CDR1 and CDR2 are DFQATT and SNEGSKA (reference sequence). For the CDR3, the DNA is TGCAGTGCTAGTCTTCTAGCGGGAGGATACGAGCAGTACTTC. The encoded protein is CSASLLAGGYEQYF.

V and J are TRBV7-6 and TRBJ1-5; D not certain. V was shortened by 5 bases and J by 1 base, with 18 bases between the two germline ends. Germline V gene sequence: CDR1 SGHVS, CDR2 FNYEAQ. The CDR3 runs 17 residues. The CDR3 region has the DNA TGTGCCAGCAGCCCTCGGCCCCTAGCTGCGAGCAATCAGCCCCAGCATTTT. It translates to CASSPRPLAASNQPQHF.

The sample holds a few counts of this clonotype. This chain joins TRBV25-1 and TRBJ2-2, with TRBD1 identical over 7 bases. In germline, CDR1 is MGHDK, CDR2 SYGVNS. Losses at the gene ends were 9 bases for V and 2 bases for J; bases not matched to a gene: 3. The CDR3 length is 13 residues. CDR3 DNA: TGTGCCAGTAACAGGGGTAACACCGGGGAGCTGTTTTTT. Translated: CASNRGNTGELFF.

The chain uses TRBV20-1 and TRBJ2-3; weak D call: TRBD1 (5 bases). V was clipped by 6 bases and J by 6 bases, with 16 bases between them. Looked up from germline, CDR1 is DFQATT and CDR2 is SNEGSKA (reference sequence). This CDR3 contains 13 residues. This CDR3 reads CSANVVGVDTQYF. The DNA for the CDR3 is TGCAGTGCGAACGTTGTAGGGGTGGATACGCAGTATTTT.

This clonotype was seen only once. This sequence joins TRBV12-3 or TRBV12-4 and TRBJ2-7; TRBD1 matches 9 bases. The CDR3 has 16 amino acids. After removal of 8 bases from V and 1 base from J, the junction contained 12 bases not matched to a gene. The CDR3 protein is CASANSQGALSYEQYF. CDR3 bases: TGTGCCAGCGCCAACTCACAGGGGGCTCTTTCCTACGAGCAGTACTTC.

The J gene is TRBJ1-1, the V gene TRBV27, with D unclear. Germline CDR1 is MNHEY and CDR2 is SMNVEV (reference sequence). Trimming removed 7 bases at V and 6 bases at J, with 18 bases between. The CDR3 is 14 residues long. CDR3: CASTSRTLGAEAFF. CDR3 coding DNA: TGTGCCAGCACATCCCGGACCCTCGGCGCTGAAGCTTTCTTT.

The V and J genes are TRBV5-1 and TRBJ1-6; D is uncertain. Germline V gives CDR1 SGHRS, CDR2 YFSETQ. This CDR3 comprises 14 residues. Trimming cost V 0 bases and J 8 bases, with 9 bases left between them. CDR3 nucleotide sequence: TGCGCCAGCAGCTTGGACACACAAGATTCACCCCTCCACTTT. Translation gives CASSLDTQDSPLHF.

This clonotype was recorded a few times. V and J are TRBV15 and TRBJ2-1; D possibly matches TRBD1 or TRBD2 (5 bases each). CDR3 length: 14 residues. Trimming left V 0 bases short and J 8 bases short, with 11 bases between. Germline V gene sequence: CDR1 LNHNV, CDR2 YYDKDF (reference sequence). The CDR3 DNA reads as TGTGCCACCAGCAGAGATAAGAGGGGCTATGAGCAGTTCTTC. Translation gives CATSRDKRGYEQFF.

J is TRBJ2-1 and V is TRBV19; TRBD2 might be the D (7 bases). Germline CDR1 is LNHDA and CDR2 is SQIVND (reference sequence). Trimming shortened V by 3 bases and J by 0 bases, and 12 bases separated the two germline ends. The CDR3 runs to 16 residues. The CDR3 nucleotides are TGTGCCAGTAGTATGCGGGGGCTAAGCTCCTACAATGAGCAGTTCTTC. The encoded protein is CASSMRGLSSYNEQFF.

The rearrangement joins TRBV9 to TRBJ2-7; 8 bases agree with TRBD1. Looked up from germline, CDR1 is SGDLS and CDR2 is YYNGEE. Trimming cost V 3 bases and J 5 bases; bases outside gene matches: 7. This CDR3 has 14 residues. This CDR3 is CASSESGGYHEQYF. In nucleotides, the CDR3 is TGTGCCAGCAGCGAGTCAGGGGGCTACCACGAGCAGTACTTC.

This clonotype appeared a single time. The rearrangement uses TRBV9 and TRBJ2-6; D remains unclear. Germline CDR1 reads SGDLS; CDR2 reads YYNGEE. Trimming removed 4 bases at V and 0 bases at J, with 17 bases between. The CDR3 has 18 residues. This CDR3 reads CASSLFNTPNSGANVLTF. The CDR3, as DNA: TGTGCCAGCAGCTTATTTAATACACCCAACTCTGGGGCCAACGTCCTGACTTTC.

The J gene is TRBJ1-1, the V gene TRBV12-3 or TRBV12-4; D possibly corresponds to TRBD1 (5 bases). This CDR3 is 14 amino acids long. Trimming took 7 bases from V and 7 from J, leaving 19 bases between them. CDR3 nucleotides: TGTGCCAGCACCGTCTGGGGGGAAGCTGGTGAAGCTTTCTTT. This encodes CASTVWGEAGEAFF.

Concerning this clonotype itself: At one end the junction does not follow the germline gene, possibly because of a read error. The V and J genes are TRBV7-7 and TRBJ2-7; 9 bases align to TRBD2. From germline, CDR1 is SSHAT and CDR2 FNYEAQ (reference sequence). This CDR3 is built from 15 residues. The CDR3 here is CASSLRAGGGDEQYF. In nucleotides, the CDR3 is TGTGCTAGCAGCTTGAGAGCGGGGGGCGGCGACGAGCAGTACTTC.

This clonotype was detected a few times. In DNA, the CDR3 is TGTGCCAGCAGCTTACCCCTCGGTTATAGCTCCTACGAGCAGTACTTC. This encodes CASSLPLGYSSYEQYF. The gene calls are TRBV7-8 and TRBJ2-7; the D is unclear. V was pared by 2 bases and J by 0 bases, with 14 bases between. The germline CDR1 and CDR2 sequences are SGHVS and FQNEAQ. There are 16 residues in the CDR3.

Only a few counts were recorded for this clonotype. The rearrangement joins TRBV12-3 or TRBV12-4 to TRBJ1-2; the match to TRBD1 covers 10 bases. The V segment lost 5 bases and the J segment 8 bases; nucleotides outside the gene matches: 14. The CDR3 consists of 16 residues. The CDR3 DNA follows: TGTGCCAGCAGTGTAGTCGTGGGACAGGGGAGAGGAGGCTACACCTTC. Translation gives CASSVVVGQGRGGYTF.

The rearrangement uses TRBV28 and TRBJ1-2; 7 positions match TRBD1. This CDR3 has 15 amino acids. Germline V CDR1 and CDR2: MDHEN, SYDVKM. The trim removed 6 bases at V and 2 bases at J, leaving 9 bases unmatched. For the CDR3, the DNA is TGTGCCAGCAGCCCAACTGGGACAGAGAACTATGGCTACACCTTC. Translated: CASSPTGTENYGYTF.

This clonotype was seen once. This may arise from a read error, as a much more abundant clone is one base away. The CDR3 sequence is CASSGGPSRSYEQFF. CDR3 nucleotide sequence: TGTGCCAGCAGTGGAGGACCGAGTAGGAGCTACGAGCAGTTCTTC. V gene TRBV2 combines with J gene TRBJ2-1; D unclear. V was cut by 4 bases and J by 10 bases, with 20 bases left in between. The length of the CDR3 is 15 residues. The germline V gene encodes CDR1 SNHLY and CDR2 FYNNEI.

For this clonotype: The CDR3 does not close with the conserved phenylalanine or tryptophan, likely indicating a read error. V gene TRBV10-2 combines with J gene TRBJ2-1; 7 nucleotides agree with TRBD1. This CDR3 region has 14 residues. V lost 8 bases to trimming and J lost 5 bases; unmatched junction nucleotides: 9. The V gene's germline CDR1 is WSHSY and CDR2 SAAADI. CDR3 nucleotides: TGCGCCAGCGAATCTTTACAGGGGCACAATGAGCAGTTCCTC. Its translation is CASESLQGHNEQFL.

The chain carries TRBV19 and TRBJ1-1; no definite D call. Germline V lookup: CDR1 LNHDA, CDR2 SQIVND (reference sequence). Between the trimmed V and J ends, which lost 7 bases and 2 bases, there was a span of 17 bases. The CDR3 extends over 15 amino acids. The CDR3 DNA reads TGTGCCAGTAATACCCAGCGGGCGGGAAACACTGAAGCTTTCTTT. Its translation: CASNTQRAGNTEAFF.

This clonotype was seen only a few times. The chain employs TRBV20-1 and TRBJ2-7, with D perhaps matching TRBD2 (5 bases). Trimming took off 6 bases at V and 3 bases at J, with 9 bases between the two ends. CDR1 is DFQATT and CDR2 is SNEGSKA in the germline V gene (reference sequence). The CDR3 has 11 amino acids. CDR3 sequence (DNA): TGCAGTGCCCGTAGCGTCTACGAGCAGTACTTC. As protein: CSARSVYEQYF.

This clonotype has a handful of counts. The chain is built from TRBV30 and TRBJ1-1; D unclear. There are 11 residues in the CDR3. The germline V and J ends were trimmed by 3 bases and 2 bases, with 4 bases remaining between them. Germline V gene sequence: CDR1 GTSNPN, CDR2 SVGIG (reference sequence). The CDR3: CAWSKNTEAFF. The CDR3 coding sequence is TGTGCCTGGAGCAAAAACACTGAAGCTTTCTTT.

The chain has TRBV2 and TRBJ2-2; TRBD2 matches at 11 bases. The germline V gene has CDR1 SNHLY and CDR2 FYNNEI. With V trimmed by 6 bases and J by 6 bases, 6 bases remained unmatched. The CDR3 has 15 amino acids. CDR3 coding DNA: TGTGCCAGCAGAGGACTAGCGGGCGTATCCGGGGAGCTGTTTTTT. Translated, it gives CASRGLAGVSGELFF.

Regarding this clonotype: No conserved phenylalanine or tryptophan is present at the end of the CDR3, so a read error is the likely explanation. The J gene is TRBJ1-1, the V gene TRBV4-1; TRBD1 agrees at 8 bases. The CDR3 has 15 amino acids. V lost 1 base, J lost 5 bases, and 6 bases stayed unmatched. Germline V lookup: CDR1 MGHRA, CDR2 YSYEKL. The CDR3 bases are TGCGCCAGCAGCCAAGGACAGGGGATCGCGACTGAAGCTTTCCTT. Residues: CASSQGQGIATEAFL.